The 26 T cell receptor beta chains presented below share a single source sample, sequenced in a study of T cell changes during pregnancy in multiple sclerosis. TCRdb's copy holds only in-frame clones and misses some; the assay was immunoSEQ multiplex PCR. Of approximately 32,000 clones detected, 80% to 90% appear once; the ten largest clones hold roughly a tenth. The sample in question was CD8+ T cells from peripheral blood mononuclear cells, obtained in the second trimester of pregnancy. These receptor sequences come from a female donor with multiple sclerosis, enrolled in a pregnancy study.

The chain carries TRBV9 and TRBJ2-7; a weak D match, TRBD2 (6 bases). Between the trimmed V and J ends, which lost 2 bases and 7 bases, there was a span of 13 bases. Looked up from germline, CDR1 is SGDLS and CDR2 is YYNGEE. The CDR3 totals 13 residues. CDR3 protein: CASSVSGVGEQYF. CDR3 DNA: TGTGCCAGCAGCGTCTCGGGGGTAGGGGAGCAGTACTTC.

The J gene is TRBJ2-3, the V gene TRBV25-1, with D perhaps TRBD1 (5 bases). Germline-derived CDR1 and CDR2 are MGHDK and SYGVNS. CDR3 length: 11 residues. The V end lost 7 bases, the J end lost 10 bases, and 12 bases lay between the germline ends. The CDR3 DNA reads as TGTGCCAGCATCAAAGGGGATTCGCAGTATTTT. Encoded protein: CASIKGDSQYF.

The rearrangement links TRBV5-6 to TRBJ1-2, with TRBD1 matching 7 bases. CDR1 is SGHDT, CDR2 YYEEEE, per germline. This CDR3 spans 18 amino acids. After removal of 0 bases from V and 8 bases from J, the junction contained 19 bases not matched to a gene. This CDR3 reads CASSLAYEGPVTGLGYTF. For the CDR3, the DNA is TGTGCCAGCAGCTTGGCCTACGAGGGTCCGGTGACAGGGTTGGGCTACACCTTC.

V is TRBV2 and J is TRBJ2-5; 8 nucleotides line up with TRBD1. Matching the DNA end better, TRBJ2-7 makes the J call doubtful. Germline CDR1 and CDR2: SNHLY and FYNNEI. The CDR3 is 16 amino acids. The CDR3 DNA sequence: TGTGCCAGCAGTTCTGGTCGGACAGGGTCGGCCTACGAGCAGTACTTC. This encodes CASSSGRTGSAYEQYF.

This chain links TRBV9 with TRBJ2-1, with D possibly TRBD1 on 5 matching bases. This CDR3 comprises 13 residues. Trimming removed 5 bases at V and 9 bases at J, with 15 bases between. Germline CDR1 reads SGDLS; CDR2 reads YYNGEE. CDR3 region: CASRGREDGEQFF. The DNA for the CDR3 is TGTGCCAGCAGGGGGCGAGAGGATGGTGAGCAGTTCTTC.

The gene calls are TRBV11-2 and TRBJ2-1, with 8 bases fitting TRBD2. Germline loops: CDR1 SGHAT, CDR2 FQNNGV. Trimming at V came to 5 bases and at J to 0 bases, leaving 12 bases not matched to a gene. The CDR3 consists of 18 residues. The CDR3, as DNA: TGTGCCAGCAGCCCCGGAGATAGCGGGGCCTTCTCCTACAATGAGCAGTTCTTC. Encoded protein: CASSPGDSGAFSYNEQFF. The full variable domain, with the rest looked up from reference TRBV11-2 and TRBJ2-1, is EAGVAQSPRYKIIEKRQSVAFWCNPISGHATLYWYQQILGQGPKLLIQFQNNGVVDDSQLPKDRFSAERLKGVDSTLKIQPAKLEDSAVYLCASSPGDSGAFSYNEQFFGPGTRLTVL.

The chain recombines TRBV5-4 with TRBJ2-4; 14 bases are a match to TRBD2. Unmatched junction bases numbered 6, after V lost 3 bases and J lost 7 bases. Germline loops: CDR1 SGHNT, CDR2 YYREEE (reference sequence). The CDR3 spans 16 residues. The CDR3 is CASSSQGLAGVNIQYF. The CDR3 nucleotides read TGTGCCAGCAGCTCCCAGGGACTAGCGGGAGTCAACATTCAGTACTTC. The full variable domain, in which reference TRBV5-4 and TRBJ2-4 provide the parts outside the CDR3, is ETGVTQSPTHLIKTRGQQVTLRCSSQSGHNTVSWYQQALGQGPQFIFQYYREEENGRGNFPPRFSGLQFPNYSSELNVNALELDDSALYLCASSSQGLAGVNIQYFGAGTRLSVL.

The J gene is TRBJ1-1, the V gene TRBV9; 7 bases map to TRBD1. CDR3 length: 12 amino acids. The germline CDR1 and CDR2 sequences are SGDLS and YYNGEE. V lost 4 bases and J lost 5; bases outside the gene matches: 2. This chain's CDR3 is CASSQGGTEAFF. For the CDR3, the DNA is TGTGCCAGCAGCCAGGGGGGAACTGAAGCTTTCTTT.

The gene calls are TRBV27 and TRBJ1-2; possible D gene TRBD1, 5 bases. V was shortened by 5 bases and J by 3 bases, with 10 bases between the two germline ends. This CDR3 is 13 amino acids long. The V gene's germline CDR1 is MNHEY and CDR2 SMNVEV (reference sequence). The CDR3 sequence is CASSPGWDYGYTF. CDR3 nucleotide sequence: TGTGCCAGCAGTCCAGGGTGGGACTATGGCTACACCTTC.

This chain uses TRBV5-4 with TRBJ1-1; the D is unclear. Trimming removed 1 base from V and 0 bases from J, with 10 bases in between. Germline values: CDR1 SGHNT, CDR2 YYREEE (reference sequence). The CDR3 consists of 15 residues. The chain's CDR3 is CASSLSYSMNTEAFF. The CDR3 DNA reads TGTGCCAGCAGCTTGTCGTACAGCATGAACACTGAAGCTTTCTTT.

The chain has TRBV7-9 and TRBJ2-7; TRBD1 matches 10 bases. Germline assignment: CDR1 SEHNR and CDR2 FQNEAQ (reference sequence). The CDR3 contains 16 residues. With V trimmed by 5 bases and J by 3 bases, 10 bases remained unmatched. The CDR3: CASSAAGTGAYYEQYF. CDR3 in DNA: TGTGCCAGCAGCGCTGCCGGGACAGGGGCCTACTACGAGCAGTACTTC.

As DNA, the CDR3 is TGTGCCAGCAGTGGACAGGGGATAACAATGAGGGGGTTCTTC. Residues: CASSGQGITMRGFF. The chain has TRBV7-9 and TRBJ2-1; 9 bases are shared with TRBD1. The CDR3 sequence is 14 residues long. Germline trimming cut 6 bases from V and 15 bases from J; bases unmatched to any gene: 15. CDR1 SEHNR and CDR2 FQNEAQ come from the germline V gene (reference sequence). The complete variable domain, with remaining parts taken from reference TRBV7-9 and TRBJ2-1, reads DTGVSQNPRHKITKRGQNVTFRCDPISEHNRLYWYRQTLGQGPEFLTYFQNEAQLEKSRLLSDRFSAERPKGSFSTLEIQRTEQGDSAMYLCASSGQGITMRGFFGPGTRLTVL.

The chain combines TRBV7-2 with TRBJ1-1; a possible D gene is TRBD1 (5 bases). The germline CDR1 and CDR2 sequences are SGHTA and FQGNSA. The V end was cut by 1 base, the J end by 5 bases, with 14 bases between. The length of the CDR3 is 15 residues. The CDR3 here is CASSLDSGIRTEAFF. Here the CDR3 DNA reads TGTGCCAGCAGCTTAGATTCAGGGATCCGGACTGAAGCTTTCTTT.

V gene TRBV27 combines with J gene TRBJ1-1, with D perhaps matching TRBD1 (6 bases). V lost 8 bases and J 7 bases, leaving 23 bases between the germline ends. Germline V CDR1 and CDR2: MNHEY, SMNVEV (reference sequence). CDR3 size: 15 residues. CDR3 DNA sequence: TGTGCCAGCTGTGCCCCTGGGACAACTGGGGATGAAGCTTTCTTT. It encodes CASCAPGTTGDEAFF.

The rearrangement links TRBV30 to TRBJ1-1; D may be TRBD1 (5 bases). CDR3 length equals 14 residues. Germline CDR1 and CDR2: GTSNPN and SVGIG (reference sequence). V lost 4 bases and J lost 6, with 18 bases in between. CDR3 region: CAWTAAGYHPEAFF. As DNA, the CDR3 is TGTGCCTGGACCGCGGCAGGGTACCATCCTGAAGCTTTCTTT.

The count of this clone is one. CDR3: CASSEVFDRVDTEAFF. The CDR3 nucleotides read TGTGCCAGCAGTGAAGTTTTTGACAGGGTCGACACTGAAGCTTTCTTT. The V gene is TRBV6-1, the J gene TRBJ1-1; 7 nucleotides agree with TRBD1. Germline CDR1 MNHNS, CDR2 SASEGT. With V trimmed by 1 base and J by 3 bases, 8 bases remained unmatched. This CDR3 spans 16 amino acids.

The chain carries TRBV27 and TRBJ2-7, with TRBD2 matching over 8 bases. Germline CDR1 MNHEY, CDR2 SMNVEV (reference sequence). Trimming took 0 bases from V and 2 from J; bases not matched to a gene: 6. The CDR3 spans 16 residues. The CDR3, as DNA: TGTGCCAGCAGTTTATCCCTAGCGGGCCTCACCTACGAGCAGTACTTC. Its protein product is CASSLSLAGLTYEQYF.

The gene calls are TRBV30 and TRBJ2-7, with a tentative D call TRBD1 (6 bases). The CDR3 has 14 residues. V was clipped by 1 base and J by 5 bases, with 15 bases between them. The germline gives CDR1 GTSNPN, CDR2 SVGIG (reference sequence). The CDR3 bases are TGTGCCTGGAGTGCCCCCACAGGGCTGGACGAGCAGTACTTC. This gives the protein CAWSAPTGLDEQYF. The whole variable domain, filled in from reference TRBV30 and TRBJ2-7, reads SQTIHQWPATLVQPVGSPLSLECTVEGTSNPNLYWYRQAAGRGLQLLFYSVGIGQISSEVPQNLSASRPQDRQFILSSKKLLLSDSGFYLCAWSAPTGLDEQYFGPGTRLTVT.

This clone was detected only once. This chain connects TRBV9 to TRBJ1-2, with D perhaps matching TRBD1 (5 bases). Trimming took off 7 bases at V and 11 bases at J, with 18 bases between the two ends. There are 12 residues in the CDR3. CDR1 is SGDLS and CDR2 is YYNGEE in the germline V gene. The CDR3 protein is CASHRRSAGYTF. The CDR3 region has the DNA TGTGCCAGCCACAGGAGGTCAGCGGGGTACACCTTC. Complete variable domain (other parts from reference TRBV9 and TRBJ1-2): DSGVTQTPKHLITATGQRVTLRCSPRSGDLSVYWYQQSLDQGLQFLIQYYNGEERAKGNILERFSAQQFPDLHSELNLSSLELGDSALYFCASHRRSAGYTFGSGTRLTVV.

The chain joins TRBV5-1 to TRBJ2-1; 13 nucleotides line up with TRBD2. The V and J ends lost 3 bases and 5 bases, in that order; junction bases with no gene match: 2. The CDR3 contains 15 residues. The V gene's germline CDR1 is SGHRS and CDR2 YFSETQ. CDR3 in DNA: TGCGCCAGCAGCTGGACTAGCGGGGGCCACAATGAGCAGTTCTTC. This gives the protein CASSWTSGGHNEQFF. Full variable domain (missing parts from reference TRBV5-1 and TRBJ2-1): KAGVTQTPRYLIKTRGQQVTLSCSPISGHRSVSWYQQTPGQGLQFLFEYFSETQRNKGNFPGRFSGRQFSNSRSEMNVSTLELGDSALYLCASSWTSGGHNEQFFGPGTRLTVL.

This chain links TRBV9 with TRBJ2-3; possibly TRBD2 for D (5 bases). Germline lookup yields CDR1 SGDLS and CDR2 YYNGEE. V dropped 3 bases and J dropped 8 bases, with 13 bases sitting between them. The CDR3 runs to 13 residues. In DNA, the CDR3 is TGTGCCAGCAGCGGACCACTCGGGGTTACGCAGTATTTT. Translated: CASSGPLGVTQYF.

V gene TRBV9 combines with J gene TRBJ1-1; TRBD1 aligns across 7 bases. V lost 0 bases, J lost 1 base, and 6 bases stayed unmatched. Per the germline V gene, CDR1 is SGDLS and CDR2 is YYNGEE. This CDR3 has 16 residues. This CDR3 reads CASSVGQGGKNTEAFF. As DNA, the CDR3 is TGTGCCAGCAGCGTAGGACAGGGCGGAAAGAACACTGAAGCTTTCTTT.

The rearrangement links TRBV25-1 to TRBJ2-1; a possible D gene is TRBD1 (5 bases). Germline CDR1 reads MGHDK; CDR2 reads SYGVNS. The CDR3 consists of 12 residues. With 5 bases removed from V and 7 bases from J, the gap between germline ends came to 9 bases. The DNA of the CDR3 is TGTGCCAGCAGTTATCAGGGTAATGAGCAGTTCTTC. It translates to CASSYQGNEQFF.

This clone has a single count. The genes are TRBV30 and TRBJ2-7; TRBD1 is a possible D gene (5 bases). V was clipped by 0 bases and J by 0 bases, with 12 bases between them. CDR3 length equals 15 residues. From germline, CDR1 is GTSNPN and CDR2 SVGIG (reference sequence). The CDR3 here is CAWSVMLRDSYEQYF. The CDR3 region has the DNA TGTGCCTGGAGTGTAATGCTCAGGGACTCCTACGAGCAGTACTTC.

This clone showed up just once. This chain connects TRBV5-5 to TRBJ2-1; 9 positions agree with TRBD2. With V trimmed by 2 bases and J by 4 bases, 1 base remained unmatched. Per the germline V gene, CDR1 is SGHKS and CDR2 is YYEKEE (reference sequence). This CDR3 contains 14 residues. DNA for the CDR3: TGTGCCAGCAGCTTAAGCGGGGGGTACAATGAGCAGTTCTTC. Protein: CASSLSGGYNEQFF.

The V gene is TRBV27, the J gene TRBJ2-7; D gene uncertain. Germline V CDR1 and CDR2: MNHEY, SMNVEV (reference sequence). V dropped 4 bases and J dropped 6 bases, with 10 bases sitting between them. The CDR3 length is 12 residues. The CDR3 nucleotides read TGTGCCAGCAGTTCGTCCCCTAGCGAGCAGTACTTC. The encoded protein is CASSSSPSEQYF.